This is a list of T cell receptor beta chains from one sample in a study of blood T cell repertoires in COVID-19. Data came from immunoSEQ multiplex PCR; TCRdb stores just in-frame clones and leaves some out. The sample yields some 15,000 clones, 82% seen once. Sequenced material: peripheral blood. Receptor source: a woman aged 65 to 85 with active COVID-19. The CDR3 runs from the conserved cysteine through the conserved F or W. The D gene is left open where the match is weak.

v_call: TRBV3-1/TRBV3-2
d_call: -
j_call: TRBJ2-7
cdr3_aa: CASSRGTSYEQYF

v_call: TRBV6-6
d_call: TRBD1
j_call: TRBJ1-2
cdr3_aa: CASRTQGVIYGYTF

v_call: TRBV5-6
d_call: TRBD1
j_call: TRBJ2-5
cdr3_aa: CASSPDTGGEETQYF

v_call: TRBV24-1
d_call: TRBD2
j_call: TRBJ2-3
cdr3_aa: CATSNWGLAGTDTQYF

v_call: TRBV29-1
d_call: -
j_call: TRBJ2-5
cdr3_aa: CSVVSVETQYF

v_call: TRBV5-6
d_call: TRBD1
j_call: TRBJ2-7
cdr3_aa: CASSPGGMGTGSYEQYF

v_call: TRBV5-6
d_call: -
j_call: TRBJ1-5
cdr3_aa: CASSLMERGTPEHF

v_call: TRBV7-2
d_call: TRBD1
j_call: TRBJ2-7
cdr3_aa: CASSQPGTVYEQYF

v_call: TRBV27
d_call: -
j_call: TRBJ2-1
cdr3_aa: CASLGVHNEQFF

v_call: TRBV28
d_call: -
j_call: TRBJ1-1
cdr3_aa: CASSSGHTTEAFF

v_call: TRBV7-9
d_call: TRBD1
j_call: TRBJ1-5
cdr3_aa: CASSLGGTDLNQPQHF

v_call: TRBV3-1/TRBV3-2
d_call: -
j_call: TRBJ2-1
cdr3_aa: CASSQAGRDDNEQFF

v_call: TRBV4-2
d_call: -
j_call: TRBJ1-5
cdr3_aa: CASSRIGASSNQPQHF

v_call: TRBV6-1
d_call: -
j_call: TRBJ2-3
cdr3_aa: CASSDQSGADTQYF

v_call: TRBV29-1
d_call: -
j_call: TRBJ2-7
cdr3_aa: CSAIQGSYEQYF

v_call: TRBV2
d_call: TRBD1
j_call: TRBJ1-1
cdr3_aa: CASNGQGASGTEAFF

v_call: TRBV11-2
d_call: TRBD2
j_call: TRBJ2-7
cdr3_aa: CASSHRLAGYEQYF

v_call: TRBV9
d_call: TRBD1
j_call: TRBJ2-2
cdr3_aa: CASSMGQGAGGELFF

v_call: TRBV20-1
d_call: TRBD2
j_call: TRBJ2-1
cdr3_aa: CSASTPRAGVDNEQFF

v_call: TRBV28
d_call: TRBD2
j_call: TRBJ2-1
cdr3_aa: CASRRELASNNEQFF

v_call: TRBV19
d_call: -
j_call: TRBJ1-2
cdr3_aa: CASSITWTENYGYTF

v_call: TRBV6-2/TRBV6-3
d_call: TRBD1
j_call: TRBJ1-2
cdr3_aa: CASSYRDRNYGYTF

v_call: TRBV7-8
d_call: TRBD2
j_call: TRBJ2-7
cdr3_aa: CASSSGLAGIYEQYF

v_call: TRBV27
d_call: TRBD1
j_call: TRBJ2-5
cdr3_aa: CASSPNQGARETQYF

v_call: TRBV7-2
d_call: TRBD1
j_call: TRBJ1-1
cdr3_aa: CASSLVTGGREAFF

v_call: TRBV10-2
d_call: TRBD2
j_call: TRBJ2-7
cdr3_aa: CASGTGGVYEQYF

v_call: TRBV16
d_call: -
j_call: TRBJ1-3
cdr3_aa: CASSPGTFGNTIYF

v_call: TRBV28
d_call: TRBD2
j_call: TRBJ2-1
cdr3_aa: CASRSRLAGGGNEQFF

v_call: TRBV24-1
d_call: -
j_call: TRBJ2-3
cdr3_aa: CATSDPTRATQYF

v_call: TRBV28
d_call: TRBD1
j_call: TRBJ1-2
cdr3_aa: CASSSRTTGSNGYTF

v_call: TRBV5-1
d_call: TRBD1
j_call: TRBJ2-7
cdr3_aa: CASSLVQGSEQYF

v_call: TRBV23-1
d_call: -
j_call: TRBJ2-2
cdr3_aa: CASSPKETEGTGELFF

v_call: TRBV6-6
d_call: -
j_call: TRBJ2-5
cdr3_aa: CASSFPVTRQETQYF